This T cell receptor beta chain was retrieved from a study of regulatory T cells in long-lasting Graves disease (dated by TCRdb to about 2021). About the study as a whole: To count as having persistent Graves' disease, a patient had to have received antithyroid drug treatment for over 5 years with TSH receptor autoantibodies remaining persistently positive. Persistent Graves' disease patients were compared with newly diagnosed Graves' disease patients by peripheral blood TCR sequencing and RNA sequencing. The study was conducted in China and was registered as a clinical trial. A total of approximately 35 samples underwent TCR sequencing: some 13 from persistent and roughly 20 from newly diagnosed Graves' disease patients. On average, persistent Graves' disease patients in the clinical cohort had been on antithyroid drugs for approximately ten years. Findings and caveats that apply to the study as a whole: Preferential use of TRBV28, TRBJ1-2 and TRBJ2-5 was observed in persistent disease, whereas TRBV20-1 and TRBJ2-1 were favored in newly diagnosed disease. Compared with newly diagnosed patients, patients with persistent Graves' disease had lower TCR Shannon entropy and fewer highly expanded clones, which suggests clonal expansion. The authors noted that the small sample size was a limitation that may lower accuracy. Persistent patients shared more public clonotypes among themselves (around 2,700) than newly diagnosed patients did (over 900). Only peripheral blood was studied, because thyroid tissue, the primary lesion, was inaccessible. Only the TCR beta chain was sequenced and analyzed.

The germline V gene encodes CDR1 MNHEY and CDR2 SVGAGI. The CDR3 has 17 amino acids, counting the end cysteine and phenylalanine. Only the CDR3 region is kept as DNA, spanning 51 bases read in frame from base 1. The V end gives up 3 bases and the J end 1 base, leaving 8 bases in the junction not matched to a gene. This sample's time point label indicates: persistent/refractory GD, antithyroid drugs over 5 years with positive TRAb. For both TCR sequencing and RNA sequencing, RNA was extracted from PBMCs in TRIzol. The diagnosis of Graves' disease was made according to American Thyroid Association guidelines. Recruitment of patients was carried out at an endocrinology department in Xi'an, China. Each patient gave approximately 8.8 milliliters of peripheral blood, collected in an EDTA anticoagulant tube. Ficoll Paque Plus density gradient separation was used to isolate PBMCs, and no additional T cell sorting was done. An Agilent 2100 Bioanalyzer and agarose gel were used to check RNA quality, while a NanoDrop 2000 measured RNA concentration.

Comment on this clonotype: What antigen it recognizes has not been identified. The record has no base qualities; no much larger clone is one base away.

The protocol used for the library was multiplex PCR. The instrument was an Illumina HiSeq 4000. To build TCR beta libraries, CDR3 regions were amplified by Arm-PCR using iRepertoire HTBI primers. Before sequencing, the PCR products underwent gel purification. Processing in the source paper ran as follows. A total of roughly 67 TRBV and 14 TRBJ segments were identified across samples and were used for gene usage analysis of CDR3 amino acid clonotypes. COPE and FqMerger were used to merge filtered high-quality paired reads into contigs. BLAST was used to align contigs to IMGT TRBV, TRBD and TRBJ reference genes, with CDR3 defined following IMGT. Any clonotype with a frequency above 0.1% was counted as a highly expanded clone. Repertoire diversity was measured by Shannon entropy, and V-J evenness by the Gini coefficient. A clonotype was considered public if more than one individual shared it. The public reads were reanalyzed by TCRdb: fastp trimming at Q25, MiXCR alignment, in-frame beta chains only. Rows matching on CDR3 protein sequence are summarized as one entry with the most common DNA and genes. The authors' filters were not applied to this entry. In this sample the table shows roughly 400,000 distinct CDR3 sequences, about a fifth of which occur a single time. The ten largest account for 20% of the sample.

The material sequenced was peripheral blood mononuclear cells (PBMCs), taken when the disease was refractory, from a patient treated with antithyroid drugs. Rearrangement joined TRBV6-5 to TRBJ1-5, with 8 bases aligning to TRBD1. This sequence originates from a female donor with Graves disease. The DNA sequence is given as TGTGCCAGCAGTTATAACGCAGGGGGCGCAAGCAATCAGCCCCAGCATTTT. Translation gives CASSYNAGGASNQPQHF.